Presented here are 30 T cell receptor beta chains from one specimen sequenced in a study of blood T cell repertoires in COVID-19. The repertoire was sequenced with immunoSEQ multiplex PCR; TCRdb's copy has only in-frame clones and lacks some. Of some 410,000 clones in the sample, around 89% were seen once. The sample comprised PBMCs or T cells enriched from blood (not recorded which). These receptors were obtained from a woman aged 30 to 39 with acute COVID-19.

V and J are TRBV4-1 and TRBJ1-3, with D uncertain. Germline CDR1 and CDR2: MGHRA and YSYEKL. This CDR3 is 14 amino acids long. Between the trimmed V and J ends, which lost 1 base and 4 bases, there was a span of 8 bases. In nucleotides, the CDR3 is TGCGCCAGCAGCCAAGTGCCGACAGGAAACACCATATATTTT. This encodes CASSQVPTGNTIYF.

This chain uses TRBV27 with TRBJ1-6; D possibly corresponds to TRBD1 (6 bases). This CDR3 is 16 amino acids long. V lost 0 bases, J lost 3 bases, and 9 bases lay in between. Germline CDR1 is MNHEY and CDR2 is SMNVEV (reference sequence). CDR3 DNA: TGTGCCAGCAGTTTATCCATGGGACACTATAATTCACCCCTCCACTTT. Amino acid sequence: CASSLSMGHYNSPLHF.

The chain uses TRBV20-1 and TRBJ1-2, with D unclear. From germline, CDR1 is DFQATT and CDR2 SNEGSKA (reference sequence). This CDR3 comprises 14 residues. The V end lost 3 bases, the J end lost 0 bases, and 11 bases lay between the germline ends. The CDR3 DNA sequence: TGCAGTGCTAGTCTGGCAGGCGCTAACTATGGCTACACCTTC. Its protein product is CSASLAGANYGYTF.

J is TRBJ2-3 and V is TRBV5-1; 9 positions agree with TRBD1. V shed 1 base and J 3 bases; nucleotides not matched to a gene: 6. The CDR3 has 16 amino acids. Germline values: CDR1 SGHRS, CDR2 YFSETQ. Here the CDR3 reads CASSLSGQGRTDTQYF. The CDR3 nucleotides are TGCGCCAGCAGCTTGTCGGGACAGGGAAGGACAGATACGCAGTATTTT.

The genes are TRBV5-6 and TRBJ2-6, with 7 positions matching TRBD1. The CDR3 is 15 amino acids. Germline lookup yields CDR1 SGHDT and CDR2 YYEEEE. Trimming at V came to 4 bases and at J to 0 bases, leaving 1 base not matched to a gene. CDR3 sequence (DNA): TGTGCCAGCAGCCGGGACAGCTCTGGGGCCAACGTCCTGACTTTC. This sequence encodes CASSRDSSGANVLTF.

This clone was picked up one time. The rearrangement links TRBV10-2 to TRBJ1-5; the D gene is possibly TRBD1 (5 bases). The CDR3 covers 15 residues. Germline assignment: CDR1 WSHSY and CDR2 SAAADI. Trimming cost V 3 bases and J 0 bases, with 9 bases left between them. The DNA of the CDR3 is TGCGCCAGCAGTGAAACAGGCTATAGCAATCAGCCCCAGCATTTT. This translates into CASSETGYSNQPQHF.

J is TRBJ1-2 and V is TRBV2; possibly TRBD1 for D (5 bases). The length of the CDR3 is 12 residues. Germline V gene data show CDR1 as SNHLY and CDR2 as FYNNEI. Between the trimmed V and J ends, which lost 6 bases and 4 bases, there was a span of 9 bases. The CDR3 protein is CASRFDSYGYTF. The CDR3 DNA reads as TGTGCCAGCAGGTTTGACAGCTATGGCTACACCTTC.

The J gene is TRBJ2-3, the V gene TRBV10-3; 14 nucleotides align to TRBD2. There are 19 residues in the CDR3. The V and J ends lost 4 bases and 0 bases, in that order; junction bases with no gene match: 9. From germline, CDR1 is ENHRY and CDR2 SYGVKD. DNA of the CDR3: TGTGCCATCAGTGGAACGGGACTAGCGGGGGTAACTAGCACAGATACGCAGTATTTT. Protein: CAISGTGLAGVTSTDTQYF.

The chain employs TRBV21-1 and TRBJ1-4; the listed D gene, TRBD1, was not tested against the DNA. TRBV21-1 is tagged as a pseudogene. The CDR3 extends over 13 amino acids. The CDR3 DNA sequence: TGTGCCAGCAGCGGCAGCGGACAGGGTGAACTGTTTTTT. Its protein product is CASSGSGQGELFF.

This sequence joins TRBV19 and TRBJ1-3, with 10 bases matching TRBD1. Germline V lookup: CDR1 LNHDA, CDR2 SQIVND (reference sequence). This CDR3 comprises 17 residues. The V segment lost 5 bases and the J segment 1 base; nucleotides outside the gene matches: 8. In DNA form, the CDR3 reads TGTGCCAGTAGTCCGAGGACAGGGGGGCCATCTGGAAACACCATATATTTT. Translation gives CASSPRTGGPSGNTIYF.

The CDR3 region is CASKPERQGSNYGYTF. The CDR3 coding sequence is TGCGCCAGCAAGCCAGAACGACAGGGGTCCAATTATGGCTACACCTTC. The chain has TRBV4-1 and TRBJ1-2, with TRBD1 identical over 8 bases. Unmatched junction bases numbered 15, after V lost 7 bases and J lost 5 bases. The CDR3 sequence is 16 residues long. The V gene's germline CDR1 is MGHRA and CDR2 YSYEKL.

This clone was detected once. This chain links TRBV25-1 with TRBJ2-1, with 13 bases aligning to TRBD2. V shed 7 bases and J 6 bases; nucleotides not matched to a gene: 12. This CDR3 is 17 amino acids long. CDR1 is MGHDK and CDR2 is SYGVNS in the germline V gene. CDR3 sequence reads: CASIASPGTSGANEQFF. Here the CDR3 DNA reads TGTGCCAGCATCGCAAGCCCAGGGACTAGCGGGGCCAATGAGCAGTTCTTC.

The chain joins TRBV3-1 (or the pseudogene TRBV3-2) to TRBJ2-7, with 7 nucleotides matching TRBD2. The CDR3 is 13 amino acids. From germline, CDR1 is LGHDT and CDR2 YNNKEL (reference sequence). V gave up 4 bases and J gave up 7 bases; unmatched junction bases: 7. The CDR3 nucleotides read TGTGCCAGCAGCCTCCATCCGGGGGGAGAGCAGTACTTC. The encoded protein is CASSLHPGGEQYF.

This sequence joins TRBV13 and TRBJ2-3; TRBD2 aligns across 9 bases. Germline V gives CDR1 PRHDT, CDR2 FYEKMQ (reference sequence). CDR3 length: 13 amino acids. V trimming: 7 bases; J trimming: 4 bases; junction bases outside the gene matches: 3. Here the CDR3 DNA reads TGTGCCAGCACCCGCGGGGGGGCAGATACGCAGTATTTT. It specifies CASTRGGADTQYF.

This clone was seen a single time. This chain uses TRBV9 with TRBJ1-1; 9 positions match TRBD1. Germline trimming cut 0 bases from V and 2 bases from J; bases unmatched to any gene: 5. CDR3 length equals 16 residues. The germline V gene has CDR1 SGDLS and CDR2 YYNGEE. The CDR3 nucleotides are TGTGCCAGCAGCGTAGGTCAGACAGGGGGAAACACTGAAGCTTTCTTT. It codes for CASSVGQTGGNTEAFF. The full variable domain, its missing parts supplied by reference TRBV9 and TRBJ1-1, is DSGVTQTPKHLITATGQRVTLRCSPRSGDLSVYWYQQSLDQGLQFLIQYYNGEERAKGNILERFSAQQFPDLHSELNLSSLELGDSALYFCASSVGQTGGNTEAFFGQGTRLTVV.

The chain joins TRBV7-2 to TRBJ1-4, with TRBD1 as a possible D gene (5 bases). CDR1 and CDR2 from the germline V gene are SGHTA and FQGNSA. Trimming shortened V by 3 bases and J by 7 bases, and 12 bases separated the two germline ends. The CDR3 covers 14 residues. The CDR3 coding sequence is TGTGCCAGCAGCTTCGGGACGCGGGGTGAAAAACTGTTTTTT. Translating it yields CASSFGTRGEKLFF.

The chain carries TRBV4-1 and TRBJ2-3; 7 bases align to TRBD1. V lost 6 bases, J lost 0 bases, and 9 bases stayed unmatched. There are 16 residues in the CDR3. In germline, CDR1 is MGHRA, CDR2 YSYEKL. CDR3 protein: CASRYRGEASTDTQYF. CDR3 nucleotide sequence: TGCGCCAGCAGGTACAGGGGAGAGGCGAGCACAGATACGCAGTATTTT.

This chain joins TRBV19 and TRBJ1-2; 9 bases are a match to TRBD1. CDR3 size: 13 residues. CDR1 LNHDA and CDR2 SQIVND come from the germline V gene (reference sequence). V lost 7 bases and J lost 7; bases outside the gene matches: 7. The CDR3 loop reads CASKGGQGFGYTF. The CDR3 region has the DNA TGTGCCAGTAAGGGGGGACAGGGATTTGGCTACACCTTC.

The CDR3 region has the DNA TGTGCCAGCAGTTCAGGGCAGCGTCAGCCCCAGCATTTT. Encoded protein: CASSSGQRQPQHF. The genes are TRBV12-3 or TRBV12-4 and TRBJ1-5; D perhaps matches TRBD1 (5 bases). V gave up 4 bases and J gave up 6 bases, with 10 bases separating them. The CDR3 length is 13 residues.

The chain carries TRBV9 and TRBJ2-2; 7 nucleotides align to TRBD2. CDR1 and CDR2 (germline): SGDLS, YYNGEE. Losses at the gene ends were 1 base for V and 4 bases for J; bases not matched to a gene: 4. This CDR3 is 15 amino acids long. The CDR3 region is CASSVRRGGTGELFF. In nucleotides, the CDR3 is TGTGCCAGCAGCGTACGACGCGGGGGCACCGGGGAGCTGTTTTTT.

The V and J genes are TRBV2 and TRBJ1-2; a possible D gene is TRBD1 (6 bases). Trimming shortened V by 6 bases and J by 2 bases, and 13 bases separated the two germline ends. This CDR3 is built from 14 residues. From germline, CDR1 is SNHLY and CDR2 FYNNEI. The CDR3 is CASRTGRINYGYTF. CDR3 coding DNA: TGTGCCAGCAGGACAGGCAGGATAAACTATGGCTACACCTTC.

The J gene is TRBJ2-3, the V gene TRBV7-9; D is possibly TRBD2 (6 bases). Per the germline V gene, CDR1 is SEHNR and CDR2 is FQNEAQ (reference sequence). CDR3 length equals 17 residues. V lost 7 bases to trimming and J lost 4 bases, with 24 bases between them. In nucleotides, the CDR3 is TGTGCCAGCACCTCTTTGGGCGGGGATGGGTGGTCAGATACGCAGTATTTT. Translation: CASTSLGGDGWSDTQYF.

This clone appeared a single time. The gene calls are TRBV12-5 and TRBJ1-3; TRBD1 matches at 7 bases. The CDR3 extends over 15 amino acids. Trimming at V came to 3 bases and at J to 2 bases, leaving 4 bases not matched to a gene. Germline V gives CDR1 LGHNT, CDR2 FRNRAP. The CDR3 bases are TGTGCTAGTGGTTTATCAGGGGGTGCTGGAAACACCATATATTTT. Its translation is CASGLSGGAGNTIYF.

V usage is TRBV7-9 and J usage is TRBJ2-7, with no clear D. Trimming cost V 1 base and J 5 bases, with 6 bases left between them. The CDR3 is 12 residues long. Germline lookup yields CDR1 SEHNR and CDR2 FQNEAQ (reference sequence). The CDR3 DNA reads TGTGCCAGCAGCTTAGGCACGGACGAGCAGTACTTC. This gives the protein CASSLGTDEQYF.

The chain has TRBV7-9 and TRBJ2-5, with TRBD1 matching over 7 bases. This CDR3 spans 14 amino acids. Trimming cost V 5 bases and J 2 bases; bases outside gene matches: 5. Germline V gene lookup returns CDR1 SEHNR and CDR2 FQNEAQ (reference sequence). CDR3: CASSRGGRQETQYF. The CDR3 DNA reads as TGTGCCAGCAGCAGAGGGGGCAGGCAAGAGACCCAGTACTTC.

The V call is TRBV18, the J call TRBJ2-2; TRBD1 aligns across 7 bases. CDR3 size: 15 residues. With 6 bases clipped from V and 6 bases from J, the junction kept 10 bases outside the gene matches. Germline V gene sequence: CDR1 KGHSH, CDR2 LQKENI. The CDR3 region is CASSDHRQGAGELFF. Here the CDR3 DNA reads TGTGCCAGCTCCGACCACAGGCAGGGGGCCGGGGAGCTGTTTTTT.

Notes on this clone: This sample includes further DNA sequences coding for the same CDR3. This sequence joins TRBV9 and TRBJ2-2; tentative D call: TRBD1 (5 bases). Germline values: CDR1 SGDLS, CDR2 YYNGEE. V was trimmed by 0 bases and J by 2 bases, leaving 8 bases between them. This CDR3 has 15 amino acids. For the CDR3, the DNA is TGTGCCAGCAGCGTAGGGGGCGGCAACACCGGGGAGCTGTTTTTT. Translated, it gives CASSVGGGNTGELFF.

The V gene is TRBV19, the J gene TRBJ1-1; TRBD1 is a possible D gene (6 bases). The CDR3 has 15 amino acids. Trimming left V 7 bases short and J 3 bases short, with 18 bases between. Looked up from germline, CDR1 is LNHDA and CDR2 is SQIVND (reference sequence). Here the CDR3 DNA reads TGTGCCAGTACTTCCTCGTGGGCAGGGGACACTGAAGCTTTCTTT. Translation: CASTSSWAGDTEAFF.

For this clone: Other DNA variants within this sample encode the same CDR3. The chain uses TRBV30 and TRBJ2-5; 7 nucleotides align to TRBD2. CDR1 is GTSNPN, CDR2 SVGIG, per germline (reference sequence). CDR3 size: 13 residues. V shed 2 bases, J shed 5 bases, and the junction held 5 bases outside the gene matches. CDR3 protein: CAWSSGGKETQYF. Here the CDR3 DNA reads TGTGCCTGGAGTTCGGGGGGAAAGGAGACCCAGTACTTC. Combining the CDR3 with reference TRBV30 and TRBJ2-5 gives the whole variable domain SQTIHQWPATLVQPVGSPLSLECTVEGTSNPNLYWYRQAAGRGLQLLFYSVGIGQISSEVPQNLSASRPQDRQFILSSKKLLLSDSGFYLCAWSSGGKETQYFGPGTRLLVL.

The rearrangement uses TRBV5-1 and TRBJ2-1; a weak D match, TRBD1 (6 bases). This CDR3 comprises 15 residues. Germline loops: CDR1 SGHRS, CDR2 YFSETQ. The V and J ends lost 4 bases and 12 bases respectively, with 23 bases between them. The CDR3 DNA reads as TGCGCCAGCAGCCCCCGACAGGTGGGGGATCGGATGCAGTTCTTC. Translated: CASSPRQVGDRMQFF. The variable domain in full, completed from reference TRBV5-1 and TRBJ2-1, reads KAGVTQTPRYLIKTRGQQVTLSCSPISGHRSVSWYQQTPGQGLQFLFEYFSETQRNKGNFPGRFSGRQFSNSRSEMNVSTLELGDSALYLCASSPRQVGDRMQFFGPGTRLTVL.